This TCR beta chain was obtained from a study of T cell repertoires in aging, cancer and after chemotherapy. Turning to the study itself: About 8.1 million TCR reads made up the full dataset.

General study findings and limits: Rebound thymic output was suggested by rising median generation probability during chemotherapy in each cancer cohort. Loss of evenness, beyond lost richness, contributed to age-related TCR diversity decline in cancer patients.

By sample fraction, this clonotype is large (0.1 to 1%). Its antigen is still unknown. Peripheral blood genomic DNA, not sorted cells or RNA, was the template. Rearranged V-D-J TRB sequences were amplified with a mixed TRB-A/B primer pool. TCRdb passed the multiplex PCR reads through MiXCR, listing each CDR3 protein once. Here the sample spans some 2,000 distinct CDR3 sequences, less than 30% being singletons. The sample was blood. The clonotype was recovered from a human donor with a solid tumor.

This CDR3 reads CASSTRSGVNDRQYF. The CDR3 DNA reads TGTGCCAGTAGTACCAGGTCCGGGGTAAACGATCGGCAGTACTTC. The chain has TRBV19 and TRBJ2-7, with a tentative D call TRBD2 (5 bases). The CDR3 extends over 15 amino acids. V was shortened by 4 bases and J by 9 bases, with 22 bases between the two germline ends. Per the germline V gene, CDR1 is LNHDA and CDR2 is SQIVND (reference sequence).